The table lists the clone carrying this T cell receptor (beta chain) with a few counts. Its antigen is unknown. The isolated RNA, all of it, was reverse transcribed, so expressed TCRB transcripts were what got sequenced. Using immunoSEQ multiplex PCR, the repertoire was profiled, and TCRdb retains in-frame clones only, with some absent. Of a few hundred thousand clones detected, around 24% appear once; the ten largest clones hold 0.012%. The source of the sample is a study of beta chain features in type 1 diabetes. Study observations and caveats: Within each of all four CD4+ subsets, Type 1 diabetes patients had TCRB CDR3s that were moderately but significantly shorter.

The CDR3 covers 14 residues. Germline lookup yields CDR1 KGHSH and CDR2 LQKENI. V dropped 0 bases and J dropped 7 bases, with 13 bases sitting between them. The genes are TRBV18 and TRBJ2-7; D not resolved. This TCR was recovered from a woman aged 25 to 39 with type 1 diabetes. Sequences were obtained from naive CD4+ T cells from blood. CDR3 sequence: CASSPPAISTEQYF. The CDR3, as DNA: TGTGCCAGCTCACCACCCGCTATCTCTACTGAGCAGTACTTC.